The clone carrying this T cell receptor beta chain has just a few counts. The sample originates from a study of T-cell reconstitution after alpha-beta-depleted transplantation in children. Germline trimming cut 4 bases from V and 9 bases from J; bases unmatched to any gene: 6. This CDR3 spans 13 amino acids. Germline-derived CDR1 and CDR2 are SEHNR and FQNEAQ (reference sequence). The authors prepared the TCRbeta library with unique molecular identifiers. MiXCR was run by TCRdb on the PCR reads, yielding one entry per CDR3 protein. The sample lists 300,000 to 400,000 distinct CDR3 sequences; roughly 17% were seen once.

Sample: PBMCs, mostly from graft donor cells, taken 360 days after TCRalphabeta/CD19-depleted stem cell transplant. The rearrangement uses TRBV7-9 and TRBJ2-1, with 7 positions matching TRBD2. The clonotype originates from a male patient between 2 and 15 years old who had a stem cell transplant for acute lymphoblastic leukemia, so the T cells may come from the graft donor. As DNA, the CDR3 is TGTGCCAGCAGCTGGATCCTAGCGGTTGAGCAGTTCTTC. It yields the protein CASSWILAVEQFF.